This T cell receptor beta chain was observed in a study of cytomegalovirus exposure and HLA in healthy donors (dated by TCRdb to about 2017). Regarding the research as a whole: An earlier analysis of several hundred of the donors reported 250 to 350 Gb of sequence data and some 120 million unique TCR beta sequences from 150 million to 200 million T cells. An early release covering roughly 640 HLA-typed donors comprised about 300 gigabases of sequencing data and around 85 million unique TCR sequences. Both class I and class II loci were covered by HLA typing, at four-digit resolution. All discovery cohort repertoires had been generated on a single sequencing platform. An earlier analysis of approximately 640 of the donors applied high-throughput TCR beta sequencing to assess whether each TCR beta V gene segment acted as functional or pseudogenic. The study used immunosequencing to profile the T cell repertoires of 670 or so subjects and linked those repertoires to cytomegalovirus serostatus. To predict cytomegalovirus infection status, the study brought together high-throughput TCR immunosequencing, statistical association of individual TCRs with disease status, and machine learning. A later analysis re-analyzed previously published TCR beta repertoires from about 730 donors and added high-resolution HLA genotyping to study TCR occurrence patterns. Roughly five DR-DQ haplotypes were handled as single units for association and clustering, since linkage in the cohort was strong. Among 398 genotyped donors of the cohort, an average of roughly 240,000 unique TCR beta nucleotide sequences were sequenced per donor, around 20% of them non-productive. Besides the first cohort of roughly 660 subjects, a separate validation cohort made up of roughly 120 different subjects was used. The study was designed to test whether signatures of past pathogen exposure could be identified by cataloging public T cell receptors. Rather than drawing on any new phenotypic data, the later analysis identified candidate immune exposures from TCR beta sequences and the way those sequences occurred across donors. Typing coverage varied by locus: roughly 629-640 donors for A, B, C, DRB1 and DQB1; roughly 520 for DQA1; approximately 570 for DPA1; roughly 450 for DPB1. Of the roughly 430 genotyped donors, over 65% fell in the genetic ancestry cluster associated with self-reported Caucasian donors. A later genetic analysis took genome-wide SNP genotypes for about three fifths of the roughly 670 donors and used that subset as a discovery cohort. Donor age, sex, ethnicity and CMV serostatus were compiled together with the repertoire data.

Receptors were amplified or captured by the immunoSEQ multiplex PCR assay. For the multiplex PCR, a mixture combining 60 forward primers for TCR Vbeta segments and 13 reverse primers for TCR Jbeta segments was used. Amplification of the CDR3 region of rearranged TCR beta genes was performed with a multiplex PCR assay on genomic DNA. The amplified TCR beta libraries were sequenced on the Illumina HiSeq System as 87-base-pair reads. The paper's data handling went like this. Across the 700 or so repertoires, a later analysis counted 80 million or so unique TCR beta chains, approximately 12 million of which were shared by at least two donors. Raw reads were error-corrected and collapsed into unique sequences by a nearest-neighbor algorithm in which closely related sequences were merged to remove PCR and sequencing errors. V, D and J gene segments were assigned by aligning CDR3 sequences to IMGT reference sequences. For a sequence to be retained, a match of at least six nucleotides to both a V gene segment and a J gene segment was required. A rearrangement was called productive if the CDR3 had no stop codons and remained in frame with V and J, and every other rearrangement was called non-productive. Following IMGT convention, CDR3 was defined as the stretch from the second conserved V-encoded cysteine up to the conserved J-encoded phenylalanine. Sequences without an unambiguous match to a single V gene segment were excluded from the earlier analysis of 450 to 750 of the donors. In an earlier analysis of several hundred of the donors, V segments were called functional above 56.7% productive rearrangements and were called segregating when the between-donor standard deviation exceeded 5%. A statistical classification framework was built to diagnose cytomegalovirus status from the catalog of TCR beta chain sequences. In a later analysis, TCR nucleotide sequences were compared against IMGT/GENE-DB human TR gene sequences so that V and J genes could be assigned. The TCRdist pipeline was used in a later analysis to assign CDR3 sequences and most-parsimonious VDJ recombination scenarios. In a later analysis, each TCR beta chain was defined by its CDR3 amino acid sequence together with its V-gene family, and reads without a unique V-gene family were excluded. In a later analysis, approximately 590 highly shared, low-generation-probability nucleotide sequences were removed to address suspected cross-contamination and a sequencing artifact. In a later analysis, a clonal expansion index for each public chain was calculated from normalized within-repertoire ranks of inferred template counts. A later analysis computed generation probabilities with a VDJ recombination model fitted to out-of-frame rearrangements, and checked the results against IGoR. In a later analysis, TCR-TCR, TCR-HLA and TCR-CMV co-occurrence was scored with hypergeometric tests, and a repertoire-size bias correction was applied to TCR pairs. In a later analysis, false discovery rates were estimated by permuting HLA or CMV assignments 20 times. A later analysis grouped co-occurring TCRs with DBSCAN, adding TCRdist sequence similarity when clustering within HLA-allele-positive subsets. Repertoires with fewer than 30,000 or more than 120,000 public chains, plus five repertoires with anomalous nucleotide sharing, were excluded from co-occurrence clustering. Here the immuneACCESS table is served through TCRdb, limited to in-frame sequences with V and J called. Missing clones are a known gap in these copies; in checked studies unresolved V genes cover under half, and the rest lacks a known reason. The D gene and trimming were derived from the DNA, and the V and J assignments and clone size from that table. The sample has more than 150,000 clones on record, about four fifths of them singletons. The ten largest clones represent less than 2% of the sample.

The CDR3 has 16 amino acids, counting the end cysteine and phenylalanine. The sequence is cut down to CDR3 DNA, 48 bases in frame from base 1. The CDR1 and CDR2 encoded by the germline V gene are LGHNA and YNFKEQ. V has 0 bases trimmed and J has 4 bases trimmed; junction bases matching no gene number 8. The cohort consisted of some 670 healthy bone marrow donors. Cohort members were all nominally healthy when sampled, although unrecorded immune exposures were likely present. The donor tested CMV seronegative, placing the donor among the roughly 340 seronegative members of the cohort. Each donor provided a peripheral blood sample, and peripheral blood mononuclear cells were used for TCR beta sequencing. The Qiagen DNeasy Blood Extraction Kit was used to extract genomic DNA from the blood cell samples. As concerns this clone: The antigen it recognizes is unknown. Base quality data are lacking; no much larger clone is found one base away.

Summary of the overall study and its limitations: This cohort had only TCR beta chains sequenced, and the lack of alpha or paired-chain data limited which features could be detected. The presence/absence analyses assumed that sequencing depth was roughly uniform across donors, and that assumption may not be true. In a later analysis, around 15,000 TCR beta sequences were associated with specific HLA alleles at a false discovery rate of 0.05. The study gave a list of 150 to 200 TCR beta chains associated with cytomegalovirus. The 87-base-pair reads could not distinguish some IMGT-functional V segments, including TRBV6-2 and TRBV6-3, so those segments were excluded. Assigning TCR associations to individual alleles was difficult when HLA alleles, especially DR and DQ, strongly co-occurred. It was suggested by the authors that the approach could potentially be generalized to other disease states and immunological phenotypes. While some public TCRs were present in many individuals, most TCR sequences turned up only very rarely across donors. Linkage disequilibrium might explain the correlated functional status among segregating V segments, but an unknown experimental factor could not be excluded. Because some donors lacked HLA typing at each locus, the association tests relied only on the typed subset. Some 16 rarely observed V segments, including chromosome 9 orphons, were excluded from the earlier analysis of just under 600 of the donors because counts were too low. V-gene and J-gene trimming of TCR beta chains was associated with a missense DCLRE1C variant in a later genetic analysis, and the association was replicated in an independent cohort. A cluster of highly shared sequence variants was judged likely to be a technical artifact of the sequencing pipeline. In a later genetic analysis, fewer N-insertions in productive TCRs were reported among donors in an Asian-associated ancestry cluster than the roughly 640-donor mean. The classifier was reported to diagnose cytomegalovirus status with high specificity and sensitivity in both the original cohort and the validation cohort. A further reported finding was that TCR beta sequences accurately predicted the HLA-A and HLA-B alleles for most subjects in the first cohort. A later analysis found that HLA-associated TCR beta chains were more clonally expanded and had lower generation probabilities than equally common non-associated chains. A later analysis reported that several top co-occurrence clusters appeared linked to parvovirus B19, influenza, CMV and Epstein-Barr virus. In a later analysis, most CMV-associated TCR beta chains were found to appear HLA-restricted, with HLA associations seemingly driven largely by CMV exposure. CMV serostatus was the only immune exposure information available for the cohort. In an earlier analysis of approximately 600 of the donors, most TCR beta V segments were observed in productive rearrangements about 87% or about 30% of the time, broadly matching IMGT annotations. In vitro tests confirmed that a few of the cytomegalovirus-associated TCR beta chains recognize cytomegalovirus antigens. According to a later analysis, TCR association rates differed among HLA loci, with DRB1 alleles showing the most associated TCRs and HLA-C alleles showing the fewest.

The TCR was taken from a man aged 35-49 years in good health and CMV-seronegative. Rearrangement joined TRBV4-2 to TRBJ2-5; a stretch of 7 junction bases matches TRBD1. Material for sequencing was PBMCs. The CDR3 protein: CASSQDRAGGRETQYF. The sequence in DNA is TGTGCCAGCAGCCAAGATAGGGCAGGGGGAAGAGAGACCCAGTACTTC.